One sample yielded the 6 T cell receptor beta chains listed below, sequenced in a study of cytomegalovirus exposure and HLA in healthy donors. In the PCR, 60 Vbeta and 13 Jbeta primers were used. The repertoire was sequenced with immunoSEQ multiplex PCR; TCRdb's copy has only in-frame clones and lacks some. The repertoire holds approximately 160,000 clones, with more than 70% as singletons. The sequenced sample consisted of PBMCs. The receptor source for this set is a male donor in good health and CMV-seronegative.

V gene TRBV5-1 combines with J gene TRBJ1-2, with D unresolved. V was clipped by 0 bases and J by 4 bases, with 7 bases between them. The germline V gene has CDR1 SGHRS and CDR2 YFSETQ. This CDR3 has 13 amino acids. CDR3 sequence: CASSLGTVYGYTF. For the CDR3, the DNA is TGCGCCAGCAGCTTGGGAACAGTCTATGGCTACACCTTC.

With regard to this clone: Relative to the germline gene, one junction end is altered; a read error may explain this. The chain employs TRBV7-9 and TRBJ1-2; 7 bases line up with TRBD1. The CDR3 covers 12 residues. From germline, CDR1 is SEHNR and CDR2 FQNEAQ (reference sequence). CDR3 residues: CSSSPTGDGYTF. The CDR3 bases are TGTTCCAGCAGCCCTACAGGGGATGGCTACACCTTC.

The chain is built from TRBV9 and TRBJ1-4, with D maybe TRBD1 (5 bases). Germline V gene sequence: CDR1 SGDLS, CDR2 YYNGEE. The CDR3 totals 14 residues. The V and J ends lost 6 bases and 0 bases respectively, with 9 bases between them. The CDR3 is CASTGTATNEKLFF. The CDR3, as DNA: TGTGCCAGCACAGGGACTGCAACTAATGAAAAACTGTTTTTT.

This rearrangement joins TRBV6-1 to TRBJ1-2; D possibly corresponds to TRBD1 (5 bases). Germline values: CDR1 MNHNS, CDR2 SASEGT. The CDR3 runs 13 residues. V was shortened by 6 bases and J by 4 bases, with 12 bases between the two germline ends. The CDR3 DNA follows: TGTGCCAGCAGGGCAGGGTGGTCCTATGGCTACACCTTC. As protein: CASRAGWSYGYTF.

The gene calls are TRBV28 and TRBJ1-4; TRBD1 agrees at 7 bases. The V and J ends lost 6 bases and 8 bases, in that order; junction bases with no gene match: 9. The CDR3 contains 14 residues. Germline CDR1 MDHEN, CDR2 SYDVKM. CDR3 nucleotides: TGTGCCAGCAGGCGGGGACAGCTCTTCGAAAAACTGTTTTTT. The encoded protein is CASRRGQLFEKLFF.

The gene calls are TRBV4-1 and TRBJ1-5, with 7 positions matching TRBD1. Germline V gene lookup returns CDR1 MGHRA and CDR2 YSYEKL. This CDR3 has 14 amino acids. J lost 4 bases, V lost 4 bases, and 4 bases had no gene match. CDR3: CASSRDRLNQPQHF. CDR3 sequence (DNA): TGCGCCAGCAGCCGGGACAGACTAAATCAGCCCCAGCATTTT.